Listed here are 24 T cell receptor beta chains from one sample, sequenced in a study of T cells after yellow fever vaccination. TCRdb reprocessed the 5' RACE reads via MiXCR and lists one record per CDR3 protein. Here the sample spans about 220,000 distinct CDR3 sequences, roughly 6.8% being singletons. The sequencing used CD4+ T cells sorted from PBMCs, collected on the day of the yellow fever booster vaccination. All receptors derive from a man between 25 and 39 years old who received the YFV17D yellow fever vaccine.

This clonotype was seen many times. This sequence joins TRBV6-2 or TRBV6-3 and TRBJ2-7; 13 nucleotides line up with TRBD2. The V gene's germline CDR1 is MNHEY and CDR2 SVGEGT. The CDR3 runs 14 residues. V dropped 7 bases and J dropped 3; count of bases not matched to a gene: 3. As DNA, the CDR3 is TGTGCCAGCAAGAGGACTAGCGGGAGCTACGAGCAGTACTTC. Amino acid sequence: CASKRTSGSYEQYF.

This clonotype was seen a few times. The chain links TRBV20-1 to TRBJ1-1, with 7 nucleotides matching TRBD1. The V gene's germline CDR1 is DFQATT and CDR2 SNEGSKA (reference sequence). CDR3 length: 15 residues. J was trimmed by 1 base and V by 3 bases; bases with no gene match: 8. CDR3 bases: TGCAGTGCTAGCGCCCCCGGACAGGCGAACACTGAAGCTTTCTTT. It yields the protein CSASAPGQANTEAFF.

The chain uses TRBV14 and TRBJ2-7, with 7 bases lining up with TRBD1. The J segment lost 9 bases and the V segment lost 3 bases, leaving 8 bases of the junction unmatched. The length of the CDR3 is 13 residues. Per germline, CDR1 SGHDN and CDR2 FVKESK. This chain's CDR3 is CASSQLGGRWQYF. DNA of the CDR3: TGTGCCAGCAGCCAGTTAGGGGGCCGGTGGCAGTACTTC.

This clonotype was observed a handful of times. The J gene is TRBJ2-3, the V gene TRBV20-1, with a tentative D call TRBD2 (7 bases). CDR3 size: 13 residues. Germline V gives CDR1 DFQATT, CDR2 SNEGSKA (reference sequence). The CDR3: CSGGRSGIDTQYF. The CDR3 nucleotides are TGCAGCGGGGGGCGATCAGGGATTGATACGCAGTATTTT.

This clonotype was seen a handful of times. The gene calls are TRBV7-2 and TRBJ2-1; D call uncertain. CDR1 is SGHTA and CDR2 is FQGNSA in the germline V gene. V lost 2 bases and J lost 4, with 9 bases in between. This CDR3 contains 14 residues. In DNA, the CDR3 is TGTGCCAGCAGCTTACTTGCGGTATACAATGAGCAGTTCTTC. It translates to CASSLLAVYNEQFF.

The rearrangement uses TRBV4-2 and TRBJ2-5; TRBD2 aligns across 8 bases. Per germline, CDR1 LGHNA and CDR2 YNFKEQ. The CDR3 consists of 15 residues. Germline trimming cut 1 base from V and 3 bases from J; bases unmatched to any gene: 4. Here the CDR3 reads CASSQGGSGEETQYF. In DNA, the CDR3 is TGTGCCAGCAGCCAAGGGGGTAGCGGGGAAGAGACCCAGTACTTC.

For the CDR3, the DNA is TGTGCCAGCAGCTGGGGGGCTAGCGGCACAGATACGCAGTATTTT. Its translation is CASSWGASGTDTQYF. This sequence joins TRBV7-6 and TRBJ2-3, with D perhaps matching TRBD1 or TRBD2 (6 bases each). V dropped 4 bases and J dropped 1 base, with 12 bases sitting between them. CDR1 and CDR2 (germline): SGHVS, FNYEAQ. This CDR3 is 15 amino acids long.

CDR3: CSVEWGGMRTDTQYF. In DNA, the CDR3 is TGCAGCGTTGAGTGGGGCGGGATGAGGACAGATACGCAGTATTTT. The V and J genes are TRBV29-1 and TRBJ2-3; D perhaps matches TRBD2 (6 bases). Germline CDR1 is SQVTM and CDR2 is ANQGSEA. Deletions cut 3 bases from V and 3 bases from J, with 16 bases between. This CDR3 is built from 15 residues.

The chain combines TRBV12-3 or TRBV12-4 with TRBJ1-1; 8 positions agree with TRBD1. The junction had 8 bases not matched to a gene; V was cut back by 6 bases and J by 5 bases. The CDR3 runs to 14 residues. The CDR3 DNA reads as TGTGCCAGCAGACCCAGGACAGGGTTGACTGAAGCTTTCTTT. Translating it yields CASRPRTGLTEAFF.

CDR3 region: CSARGREATQYF. CDR3 nucleotide sequence: TGCAGTGCTAGGGGCCGGGAGGCTACGCAGTATTTT. The chain recombines TRBV20-1 with TRBJ2-3; 7 bases are shared with TRBD2. Losses at the gene ends were 3 bases for V and 8 bases for J; bases not matched to a gene: 5. Germline V lookup: CDR1 DFQATT, CDR2 SNEGSKA (reference sequence). The CDR3 is 12 amino acids.

V and J are TRBV5-1 and TRBJ2-3; D perhaps matches TRBD1 (5 bases). Trimming left V 4 bases short and J 2 bases short, with 11 bases between. CDR1 and CDR2 from the germline V gene are SGHRS and YFSETQ. This CDR3 is 14 amino acids long. CDR3 protein: CASSPRGNTDTQYF. For the CDR3, the DNA is TGCGCCAGCAGCCCAAGGGGAAACACAGATACGCAGTATTTT.

This clonotype was recorded many times. V usage is TRBV30 and J usage is TRBJ2-5; 11 bases map to TRBD2. The trim removed 6 bases at V and 9 bases at J, leaving 6 bases unmatched. This CDR3 has 12 amino acids. Germline lookup yields CDR1 GTSNPN and CDR2 SVGIG (reference sequence). CDR3 DNA: TGTGCCTGTCGACTAGCGGGGTCCTCCCAGTACTTC. This translates into CACRLAGSSQYF.

The chain uses TRBV5-1 and TRBJ2-6; no reliable D call. V was clipped by 4 bases and J by 2 bases, with 10 bases between them. CDR3 length equals 15 residues. Germline V gene sequence: CDR1 SGHRS, CDR2 YFSETQ. CDR3 protein: CASSLGNTGANVLTF. CDR3 nucleotides: TGCGCCAGCAGCCTCGGTAATACTGGGGCCAACGTCCTGACTTTC.

The sample holds a few counts of this clonotype. The J gene is TRBJ1-2, the V gene TRBV20-1; 7 nucleotides match TRBD1. This CDR3 is built from 12 residues. Trimming removed 6 bases from V and 7 bases from J; junction bases left unmatched: 8. CDR1 is DFQATT, CDR2 SNEGSKA, per germline (reference sequence). The DNA for the CDR3 is TGCAGTGCCTACACAGGGGACGGTGGCTACACCTTC. Its protein product is CSAYTGDGGYTF.

This clonotype appeared a few times. This chain uses TRBV19 with TRBJ2-3, with 7 nucleotides matching TRBD2. Per germline, CDR1 LNHDA and CDR2 SQIVND (reference sequence). The V gene end was trimmed by 5 bases and the J gene end by 2 bases; junction bases not matched to a gene: 13. The CDR3 has 17 residues. The CDR3 sequence is CASSSGGRFGPTDTQYF. In DNA, the CDR3 is TGTGCCAGTAGTTCGGGAGGACGTTTTGGGCCCACAGATACGCAGTATTTT.

This clonotype was picked up many times. The chain uses TRBV18 and TRBJ2-5; D is perhaps TRBD1 (5 bases). This CDR3 is built from 12 residues. CDR1 and CDR2 (germline): KGHSH, LQKENI. Trimming pared 5 bases from V and 2 bases from J, leaving 6 bases between. CDR3 nucleotides: TGTGCCAGCTCAGACAGACAAGAGACCCAGTACTTC. It translates to CASSDRQETQYF.

This clonotype was seen repeatedly, ten times or more. The chain is built from TRBV5-1 and TRBJ2-2, with TRBD2 matching over 7 bases. V lost 0 bases and J lost 0; bases outside the gene matches: 2. This CDR3 has 16 amino acids. Germline CDR1 is SGHRS and CDR2 is YFSETQ. The CDR3 DNA is TGCGCCAGCAGCTTGGTTGCGGGAGCGAACACCGGGGAGCTGTTTTTT. The encoded protein is CASSLVAGANTGELFF. Variable domain in full (rest from reference TRBV5-1 and TRBJ2-2): KAGVTQTPRYLIKTRGQQVTLSCSPISGHRSVSWYQQTPGQGLQFLFEYFSETQRNKGNFPGRFSGRQFSNSRSEMNVSTLELGDSALYLCASSLVAGANTGELFFGEGSRLTVL.

This clonotype appeared many times. This chain joins TRBV5-1 and TRBJ2-3; D is undetermined. V was cut by 0 bases and J by 5 bases, with 10 bases left in between. Germline V gene sequence: CDR1 SGHRS, CDR2 YFSETQ. This CDR3 is built from 14 residues. DNA of the CDR3: TGCGCCAGCAGCTTGGGTAGTACCCGAGATACGCAGTATTTT. This translates into CASSLGSTRDTQYF.

This clonotype was observed a few times. The CDR3 protein is CASTKGASTSGNEKLFF. The CDR3 DNA is TGTGCCAGCACAAAGGGGGCGTCCACTTCTGGTAATGAAAAACTGTTTTTT. V gene TRBV6-1 combines with J gene TRBJ1-4; 7 bases line up with TRBD1. The junction had 15 bases not matched to a gene; V was cut back by 7 bases and J by 4 bases. Per germline, CDR1 MNHNS and CDR2 SASEGT. The CDR3 extends over 17 amino acids.

This clonotype was recorded at least ten times. The V call is TRBV4-2, the J call TRBJ1-1; possible D gene TRBD1, 6 bases. Per germline, CDR1 LGHNA and CDR2 YNFKEQ. The V gene lost 1 base and the J gene lost 2 bases, with 11 bases spanning the gap. This CDR3 comprises 15 residues. The CDR3 reads CASSQGAGTNTEAFF. CDR3 coding DNA: TGTGCCAGCAGCCAAGGGGCAGGGACAAACACTGAAGCTTTCTTT.

There are many counts of this clonotype. The gene calls are TRBV12-3 or TRBV12-4 and TRBJ1-2, with a weak D call TRBD1 (6 bases). The V end lost 2 bases, the J end lost 8 bases, and 12 bases lay between the germline ends. The CDR3 loop spans 13 amino acids. The CDR3 loop reads CASSLWGRDGYTF. The CDR3 nucleotides are TGTGCCAGCAGTTTATGGGGGCGGGACGGCTACACCTTC.

Worth noting for this clonotype: Mismatch with germline at one junction end may stem from a read error. The chain uses TRBV2 and TRBJ2-1; 10 nucleotides agree with TRBD2. This CDR3 is 18 amino acids long. Germline CDR1 SNHLY, CDR2 FYNNEI. The CDR3 is CAISFRSSSGSLHNEQFF. The CDR3 nucleotides are TGTGCCATCAGTTTTCGGTCTTCTAGCGGGAGTCTCCACAATGAGCAGTTCTTC.

The rearrangement uses TRBV5-1 and TRBJ1-5; D gene ambiguous. Germline loops: CDR1 SGHRS, CDR2 YFSETQ. This CDR3 is 13 amino acids long. V was shortened by 4 bases and J by 4 bases, with 9 bases between the two germline ends. CDR3 protein: CASSLEINQPQHF. CDR3 nucleotides: TGCGCCAGCAGCCTGGAAATAAATCAGCCCCAGCATTTT.

This clonotype has just a few counts. The V gene is TRBV7-9, the J gene TRBJ2-7, with unresolved D. CDR3 length: 15 amino acids. The ends were cut back, 1 base at V and 8 bases at J, with 18 bases in the middle. Germline V gives CDR1 SEHNR, CDR2 FQNEAQ (reference sequence). The CDR3 DNA reads TGTGCCAGCAGCTTAGGGCAGGTGGTGAGTGGGAAGCAGTACTTC. Translating gives CASSLGQVVSGKQYF.